Here is one T cell receptor beta chain with its context. Repertoires were generated with immunoSEQ multiplex PCR, while TCRdb's copy carries only in-frame clones and drops some. The repertoire includes fewer than 700,000 clones, roughly 90% of them detected once, and over 0.008% sits in the top ten. CDR1 is LGHNA, CDR2 YSLEER, per germline. V lost 5 bases to trimming and J lost 7 bases, with 18 bases between them. The CDR3 has 14 amino acids. The source of the sample is a study of shared T cell receptors in the human thymus. The sample was also linked to a second study, of human thymus T cells. That source reports: V and J genes seemed to be used with bias in thymic and blood repertoires.

The clonotype was recovered from a boy under three years old with a congenital heart defect. The chain combines TRBV4-3 with TRBJ2-7; no definite D call. Specimen: thymocytes. As DNA, the CDR3 is TGCGCCAGCAGCGCAATTCGCAAGAGCCCTGAGCAGTACTTC. Translating it yields CASSAIRKSPEQYF.